These 30 T cell receptor beta chains came from one sample sequenced in a study of identical twins. Each CDR3 protein gets one entry after TCRdb re-called the 5' RACE reads with MiXCR. The sample includes some 500,000 distinct CDR3 sequences, around 20% seen only once; the top ten take 0.8% to 1%. In addition, the sample was reused for a study of T cells expressing NK-cell markers.

Sequencing was carried out using CD4+ T cells sorted from blood. These receptors originate from a woman under 30 in good health.

This sequence joins TRBV20-1 and TRBJ2-1; a weak D match, TRBD1 (5 bases). The V end lost 1 base, the J end lost 9 bases, and 13 bases lay between the germline ends. The CDR3 is 13 amino acids. Per the germline V gene, CDR1 is DFQATT and CDR2 is SNEGSKA (reference sequence). The CDR3 nucleotides read TGCAGTGCTAGAGTGCCGAAGGGGCCTGAGCAGTTCTTC. Its translation is CSARVPKGPEQFF.

The chain carries TRBV11-3 and TRBJ2-7; TRBD2 might be the D (6 bases). V was cut by 6 bases and J by 3 bases, with 12 bases left in between. This CDR3 is 13 amino acids long. Germline V gives CDR1 SGHNT, CDR2 YENEEA. The chain's CDR3 is CASRPRGNYEQYF. In DNA, the CDR3 is TGTGCCAGCAGACCCCGGGGGAACTACGAGCAGTACTTC.

This clonotype was seen only a few times. The rearrangement links TRBV14 to TRBJ2-2, with D unclear. Between the trimmed V and J ends, which lost 1 base and 4 bases, there was a span of 10 bases. CDR3 size: 15 residues. Germline CDR1 reads SGHDN; CDR2 reads FVKESK. CDR3 DNA: TGTGCCAGCAGCCAAGCGACGGGTTTCACCGGGGAGCTGTTTTTT. This encodes CASSQATGFTGELFF.

This clonotype was recorded a few times. The gene calls are TRBV5-1 and TRBJ2-5; 10 positions agree with TRBD2. This CDR3 comprises 16 residues. J lost 1 base, V lost 0 bases, and 3 bases had no gene match. The germline V gene has CDR1 SGHRS and CDR2 YFSETQ. CDR3 protein: CASSLAQRGGQETQYF. CDR3 nucleotides: TGCGCCAGCAGCTTGGCCCAGCGGGGGGGCCAAGAGACCCAGTACTTC.

J is TRBJ2-7 and V is TRBV12-3 or TRBV12-4; 8 bases line up with TRBD2. The length of the CDR3 is 17 residues. Unmatched junction bases numbered 17, after V lost 3 bases and J lost 7 bases. The CDR3 DNA reads TGTGCCAGCAGTTTTAAGTTCGGCGGGAGGCCCTCTGAGGAGCAGTACTTC. Amino acids: CASSFKFGGRPSEEQYF.

For this clonotype: One junction end does not reproduce the germline sequence, and a read error may be involved. The rearrangement uses TRBV20-1 and TRBJ2-7; possible D gene TRBD2, 5 bases. The CDR3 length is 13 residues. Germline CDR1 DFQATT, CDR2 SNEGSKA (reference sequence). CDR3 protein: CRASTRGPYEQYF. The DNA of the CDR3 is TGCCGTGCTAGCACCCGGGGTCCCTACGAGCAGTACTTC.

The V and J genes are TRBV7-2 and TRBJ1-5; no clear D gene. The V end lost 2 bases, the J end lost 4 bases, and 9 bases lay between the germline ends. Per the germline V gene, CDR1 is SGHTA and CDR2 is FQGNSA. CDR3 length: 14 residues. The CDR3 sequence: CASSLHPFNQPQHF. CDR3 sequence (DNA): TGTGCCAGCAGCTTACACCCGTTTAATCAGCCCCAGCATTTT.

This chain joins TRBV7-3 and TRBJ2-3, with TRBD1 as a possible D gene (5 bases). Germline-derived CDR1 and CDR2 are SGHTA and FQGTGA. The CDR3 contains 15 residues. The V end lost 5 bases, the J end lost 0 bases, and 12 bases lay between the germline ends. CDR3 loop: CASSLQGLSTDTQYF. The CDR3 DNA reads as TGTGCCAGCAGCCTTCAGGGTTTAAGCACAGATACGCAGTATTTT.

V and J are TRBV12-3 or TRBV12-4 and TRBJ1-6; no firm D call. This CDR3 contains 15 residues. With 3 bases removed from V and 5 bases from J, the gap between germline ends came to 11 bases. For the CDR3, the DNA is TGTGCCAGCAGTTTCTTGAGTCAGGATAATTCACCCCTCCACTTT. It codes for CASSFLSQDNSPLHF.

The V gene is TRBV9, the J gene TRBJ1-1, with D hard to call. The CDR3 runs to 16 residues. CDR1 is SGDLS, CDR2 YYNGEE, per germline. The germline V and J ends were trimmed by 3 bases and 0 bases, with 15 bases remaining between them. For the CDR3, the DNA is TGTGCCAGCAGCGAGGGTTTGGTTCTAATGAACACTGAAGCTTTCTTT. Translated: CASSEGLVLMNTEAFF.

This clonotype has a handful of counts. The chain carries TRBV9 and TRBJ1-2, with 7 bases matching TRBD1. V lost 3 bases to trimming and J lost 6 bases; unmatched junction nucleotides: 5. Germline CDR1 SGDLS, CDR2 YYNGEE. The CDR3 covers 13 residues. CDR3 amino acids: CASSGGGGDGYTF. The CDR3 DNA reads as TGTGCCAGCAGCGGAGGGGGCGGCGATGGCTACACCTTC.

The J gene is TRBJ2-7, the V gene TRBV7-2; 7 nucleotides agree with TRBD1. The CDR3 has 16 residues. V trimming: 4 bases; J trimming: 5 bases; junction bases outside the gene matches: 14. The germline V gene has CDR1 SGHTA and CDR2 FQGNSA. CDR3 DNA sequence: TGTGCCAGCAGCTCCTACACAGGGGAAGCCCGCCACGAGCAGTACTTC. Translating it yields CASSSYTGEARHEQYF.

This clonotype was seen a handful of times. J is TRBJ2-2 and V is TRBV5-1, with a weak D call TRBD1 (5 bases). CDR1 and CDR2 from the germline V gene are SGHRS and YFSETQ. V gave up 3 bases and J gave up 7 bases, with 13 bases separating them. The CDR3 has 14 amino acids. The CDR3 sequence: CASSSLQGGGELFF. DNA for the CDR3: TGCGCCAGCAGCTCCTTGCAGGGTGGCGGGGAGCTGTTTTTT. The full variable domain, in which reference TRBV5-1 and TRBJ2-2 provide the parts outside the CDR3, is KAGVTQTPRYLIKTRGQQVTLSCSPISGHRSVSWYQQTPGQGLQFLFEYFSETQRNKGNFPGRFSGRQFSNSRSEMNVSTLELGDSALYLCASSSLQGGGELFFGEGSRLTVL.

The V gene is TRBV20-1, the J gene TRBJ1-2; unclear D gene. CDR1 is DFQATT and CDR2 is SNEGSKA in the germline V gene (reference sequence). The length of the CDR3 is 11 residues. V gave up 5 bases and J gave up 0 bases, with 4 bases separating them. CDR3 protein: CSAYSNYGYTF. The CDR3 DNA follows: TGCAGTGCTTACTCTAACTATGGCTACACCTTC.

This chain uses TRBV6-2 or TRBV6-3 with TRBJ1-2; no reliable D call. The germline V gene encodes CDR1 MNHEY and CDR2 SVGEGT. The length of the CDR3 is 15 residues. V lost 4 bases and J lost 0, with 12 bases in between. The CDR3 spells CASSSLTLTNYGYTF. The CDR3 coding sequence is TGTGCCAGCAGTTCCCTGACCCTAACTAACTATGGCTACACCTTC.

This clonotype was observed many times. The chain couples TRBV12-3 or TRBV12-4 to TRBJ1-1; D remains ambiguous. The CDR3 is made up of 11 amino acids. V was pared by 3 bases and J by 13 bases, with 12 bases between. The CDR3 DNA follows: TGTGCCAGCAGTTTTTTCTCGGTAATTTTCTTT. Translating gives CASSFFSVIFF.

The J gene is TRBJ1-1, the V gene TRBV4-3; 7 nucleotides match TRBD1. CDR1 and CDR2 from the germline V gene are LGHNA and YSLEER. This CDR3 has 15 residues. The trim removed 1 base at V and 5 bases at J, leaving 7 bases unmatched. CDR3 loop: CASSQAQGFKTEAFF. CDR3 in DNA: TGCGCCAGCAGCCAAGCACAGGGGTTTAAGACTGAAGCTTTCTTT.

This clonotype has more than one count but fewer than ten. This rearrangement joins TRBV20-1 to TRBJ2-3; 8 bases are shared with TRBD2. V was clipped by 5 bases and J by 6 bases; unmatched bases: 10. Germline V CDR1 and CDR2: DFQATT, SNEGSKA (reference sequence). This CDR3 has 14 amino acids. The CDR3 nucleotides are TGCAGTGCTCGGGGGGGCGGCCCCCCCGATACGCAGTATTTT. Protein: CSARGGGPPDTQYF.

The V gene is TRBV4-1, the J gene TRBJ2-5, with D maybe TRBD1 (6 bases). V lost 2 bases to trimming and J lost 5 bases, with 9 bases between them. Germline CDR1 MGHRA, CDR2 YSYEKL. The length of the CDR3 is 13 residues. CDR3 region: CASSQPQGETQYF. DNA of the CDR3: TGCGCCAGCAGCCAACCTCAGGGGGAGACCCAGTACTTC.

The chain carries TRBV20-1 and TRBJ1-6, with D unresolved. The CDR3 length is 13 residues. The V gene's germline CDR1 is DFQATT and CDR2 SNEGSKA (reference sequence). Trimming pared 5 bases from V and 9 bases from J, leaving 14 bases between. The CDR3 sequence is CSAVFFEGSPLHF. In DNA, the CDR3 is TGCAGTGCTGTTTTTTTTGAAGGTTCACCCCTCCACTTT.

This clonotype was seen a few times. The chain joins TRBV20-1 to TRBJ2-1, with no clear D. The CDR3 loop spans 11 amino acids. Per the germline V gene, CDR1 is DFQATT and CDR2 is SNEGSKA (reference sequence). Between the trimmed V and J ends, which lost 4 bases and 4 bases, there was a span of 5 bases. The CDR3 nucleotides read TGCAGTGCTAAGGGTTACAATGAGCAGTTCTTC. It specifies CSAKGYNEQFF.

The chain couples TRBV11-3 to TRBJ2-5; D ambiguous. The CDR3 covers 16 residues. The V gene lost 5 bases and the J gene lost 3 bases, with 19 bases spanning the gap. Germline V lookup: CDR1 SGHNT, CDR2 YENEEA. The CDR3 is CASSHGYLRMEETQYF. CDR3 nucleotides: TGTGCCAGCAGCCACGGTTACCTAAGGATGGAAGAGACCCAGTACTTC. The whole variable domain, remainder taken from reference TRBV11-3 and TRBJ2-5, is EAGVVQSPRYKIIEKKQPVAFWCNPISGHNTLYWYLQNLGQGPELLIRYENEEAVDDSQLPKDRFSAERLKGVDSTLKIQPAELGDSAVYLCASSHGYLRMEETQYFGPGTRLLVL.

The V call is TRBV6-1, the J call TRBJ1-1, with D possibly matching TRBD1 (5 bases). Germline CDR1 and CDR2: MNHNS and SASEGT. The germline V and J ends were trimmed by 5 bases and 1 base, with 14 bases remaining between them. There are 15 residues in the CDR3. CDR3 region: CASSTLGGSNTEAFF. The CDR3 DNA follows: TGTGCCAGCAGTACCCTCGGGGGGTCGAACACTGAAGCTTTCTTT.

This clonotype appeared a few times. The chain recombines TRBV14 with TRBJ2-5; 7 nucleotides match TRBD1. V trimming: 5 bases; J trimming: 4 bases; junction bases outside the gene matches: 10. Germline values: CDR1 SGHDN, CDR2 FVKESK. The CDR3 contains 15 residues. This chain's CDR3 is CASSTRDSTGETQYF. The CDR3 nucleotides are TGTGCCAGCAGCACCCGGGACAGCACGGGAGAGACCCAGTACTTC.

This clonotype was seen a few times. V and J are TRBV6-2 or TRBV6-3 and TRBJ2-5, with D possibly TRBD1 on 6 matching bases. This CDR3 region has 12 residues. V was clipped by 2 bases and J by 5 bases, with 6 bases between them. Germline CDR1 is MNHEY and CDR2 is SVGEGT. CDR3 nucleotides: TGTGCCAGCAGTTACCAGGGGGAGACCCAGTACTTC. Its protein product is CASSYQGETQYF.

The chain links TRBV7-3 to TRBJ1-1; possibly TRBD1 for D (5 bases). The V and J ends lost 1 base and 4 bases respectively, with 13 bases between them. Germline V gene lookup returns CDR1 SGHTA and CDR2 FQGTGA. This CDR3 region has 15 residues. This CDR3 is CASSLMGHGATEAFF. CDR3 nucleotide sequence: TGTGCCAGCAGCTTAATGGGGCATGGAGCCACTGAAGCTTTCTTT.

In regard to this clonotype: A much larger clone lies one base from this, so it may be a read error. The rearrangement joins TRBV11-3 to TRBJ2-7, with 7 nucleotides matching TRBD1. V shed 5 bases and J 4 bases; nucleotides not matched to a gene: 14. Germline V gene sequence: CDR1 SGHNT, CDR2 YENEEA. The CDR3 extends over 16 amino acids. The CDR3 loop is CASSISGTVLTYEQYF. In DNA form, the CDR3 reads TGTGCCAGCAGCATCTCCGGGACAGTTCTCACTTACGAGCAGTACTTC.

This clonotype was counted ten times or more. Compared with germline, one end of the junction differs, possibly owing to a read error. The chain recombines TRBV7-7 with TRBJ2-3; D is perhaps TRBD1 (9 bases). The CDR3 extends over 15 amino acids. Germline V CDR1 and CDR2: SSHAT, FNYEAQ (reference sequence). CDR3 amino acids: CASSLAGQGRDTQYF. The DNA of the CDR3 is TGTGCTAGCAGCTTAGCGGGACAGGGAAGAGATACGCAGTATTTT.

This clonotype was observed a few times. The chain links TRBV7-9 to TRBJ2-1, with D possibly TRBD1 on 6 matching bases. V lost 5 bases and J lost 2, with 10 bases in between. The CDR3 runs to 14 residues. Germline values: CDR1 SEHNR, CDR2 FQNEAQ (reference sequence). In nucleotides, the CDR3 is TGTGCCAGCAGCCGAGGGGGAACCTACAATGAGCAGTTCTTC. Translation gives CASSRGGTYNEQFF.

CDR3: CASSIGTPADTQYF. The CDR3 bases are TGCGCCAGCAGCATCGGGACGCCCGCCGATACGCAGTATTTT. The gene calls are TRBV5-1 and TRBJ2-3; either TRBD1 or TRBD2 may supply D (5 bases each). Trimming pared 4 bases from V and 6 bases from J, leaving 15 bases between. This CDR3 has 14 residues. Germline CDR1 and CDR2: SGHRS and YFSETQ.